These 31 T cell receptor beta chains came from one sample sequenced in a study of vaccination effects on CD4 cells after COVID-19. TCRdb's table, derived via immunoSEQ multiplex PCR, lists solely in-frame clones and lacks some. The table includes roughly 73,000 clones, more than 65% detected once. Which antigens these TCRs recognize remains unknown. Antigen-specific CD4+ T cells were expanded with viral peptide pools in the ViraFEST assay before sequencing. Culturing for around ten days preceded CD4+ T cell isolation. It was between March and December 2020 that the person had a SARS-CoV-2 infection confirmed by PCR. Sequencing was performed on CD4+ T cells from PBMCs cultured with HIV peptides, taken before COVID-19 vaccination. Subset noted: HIV-1 Nef peptide pool negative control/reference culture. The source is a human donor who had a prior SARS-CoV-2 infection.

The chain is built from TRBV18 and TRBJ1-3, with D unclear. The CDR3 runs to 14 residues. The germline V gene has CDR1 KGHSH and CDR2 LQKENI. V was pared by 1 base and J by 4 bases, with 8 bases between. CDR3 in amino acids: CASSPRPDGNTIYF. The CDR3 bases are TGTGCCAGCTCACCACGACCTGACGGAAACACCATATATTTT.

The rearrangement links TRBV4-1 to TRBJ1-4; TRBD1 aligns across 7 bases. The CDR3 length is 15 residues. CDR1 MGHRA and CDR2 YSYEKL come from the germline V gene. J was trimmed by 4 bases and V by 4 bases; bases with no gene match: 6. CDR3 amino acids: CASSRWDSDNEKLFF. The DNA for the CDR3 is TGCGCCAGCAGCCGATGGGACAGCGATAATGAAAAACTGTTTTTT.

The genes are TRBV29-1 and TRBJ2-1; D gene unclear. V shed 1 base and J shed 0 bases, with 13 bases lying between them. Per germline, CDR1 SQVTM and CDR2 ANQGSEA. This CDR3 is built from 16 residues. CDR3 protein: CSVEAVSGVSYNEQFF. CDR3 in DNA: TGCAGCGTTGAAGCGGTGTCTGGCGTCTCCTACAATGAGCAGTTCTTC.

This chain links TRBV2 with TRBJ1-2; the D is unclear. Trimming shortened V by 6 bases and J by 2 bases, and 16 bases separated the two germline ends. CDR3 length equals 15 residues. The germline gives CDR1 SNHLY, CDR2 FYNNEI. Here the CDR3 reads CASSVAMRANYGYTF. In DNA, the CDR3 is TGTGCCAGCAGCGTCGCGATGAGAGCCAACTATGGCTACACCTTC.

The chain recombines TRBV6-5 with TRBJ1-3; no clear D gene. The CDR3 is 15 residues long. Trimming pared 0 bases from V and 0 bases from J, leaving 6 bases between. Looked up from germline, CDR1 is MNHEY and CDR2 is SVGAGI. The CDR3 DNA is TGTGCCAGCAGTTACTCGCACAGCTCTGGAAACACCATATATTTT. Translated, it gives CASSYSHSSGNTIYF.

The genes are TRBV28 and TRBJ1-1; tentative D call: TRBD1 (5 bases). CDR1 and CDR2 (germline): MDHEN, SYDVKM. The CDR3 has 15 residues. Trimming left V 3 bases short and J 3 bases short, with 14 bases between. The CDR3 sequence: CASSFYQGTHTEAFF. CDR3 nucleotides: TGTGCCAGCAGTTTTTATCAGGGTACGCACACTGAAGCTTTCTTT. Complete variable domain (other parts from reference TRBV28 and TRBJ1-1): DVKVTQSSRYLVKRTGEKVFLECVQDMDHENMFWYRQDPGLGLRLIYFSYDVKMKEKGDIPEGYSVSREKKERFSLILESASTNQTSMYLCASSFYQGTHTEAFFGQGTRLTVV.

The CDR3, as DNA: TGCCAGGGGGCTTGGGCGGCGGGCTACACCTTC. Residues: CQGAWAAGYTF. V usage is TRBV20-1 and J usage is TRBJ1-2; 8 bases agree with TRBD1. Germline V gives CDR1 DFQATT, CDR2 SNEGSKA (reference sequence). The CDR3 runs to 11 residues.

This clone is a singleton in its sample. The rearrangement links TRBV30 to TRBJ1-5, with D possibly matching TRBD1 (6 bases). Trimming cost V 4 bases and J 9 bases, with 19 bases left between them. Germline values: CDR1 GTSNPN, CDR2 SVGIG (reference sequence). This CDR3 is built from 14 residues. The CDR3 here is CAWKVKGGSGPQHF. CDR3 sequence (DNA): TGTGCCTGGAAGGTTAAGGGGGGCAGTGGGCCCCAGCATTTT.

The CDR3 loop reads CASSLEKSRGYYEQYF. The CDR3 DNA reads TGTGCCAGCAGCTTAGAAAAATCCAGGGGTTACTACGAGCAGTACTTC. V usage is TRBV7-2 and J usage is TRBJ2-7; D might be TRBD1 (6 bases). Per the germline V gene, CDR1 is SGHTA and CDR2 is FQGNSA. The CDR3 extends over 16 amino acids. Trimming took off 1 base at V and 3 bases at J, with 16 bases between the two ends.

For this clone: Other DNA sequences of this sample code for an identical CDR3. The chain carries TRBV12-3 or TRBV12-4 and TRBJ1-4; D is ambiguous. This CDR3 is 11 amino acids long. V was clipped by 3 bases and J by 7 bases, with 3 bases between them. The DNA for the CDR3 is TGTGCCAGCAGTTTGGGTGAAAAACTGTTTTTT. This codes for CASSLGEKLFF.

The chain carries TRBV21-1 and TRBJ1-2. TRBV21-1 is a listed pseudogene. The CDR3 spans 13 residues. For the CDR3, the DNA is TGTGCCAGCAGCAAAGCGGAAGTCTATGGCTACACCTTC. This translates into CASSKAEVYGYTF.

This chain links TRBV28 with TRBJ2-3, with D possibly being TRBD2 (6 bases). Per the germline V gene, CDR1 is MDHEN and CDR2 is SYDVKM. CDR3 size: 15 residues. Trimming pared 5 bases from V and 1 base from J, leaving 13 bases between. CDR3 nucleotide sequence: TGTGCCAGCAGTCGACTAGGGTCTCGCACAGATACGCAGTATTTT. This codes for CASSRLGSRTDTQYF.

J is TRBJ2-7 and V is TRBV5-1; no clear D gene. Per the germline V gene, CDR1 is SGHRS and CDR2 is YFSETQ. The ends were cut back, 0 bases at V and 3 bases at J, with 13 bases in the middle. The CDR3 sequence is 15 residues long. The CDR3 loop is CASSLEPSYSYEQYF. In nucleotides, the CDR3 is TGCGCCAGCAGCTTGGAACCCTCTTACAGCTACGAGCAGTACTTC.

The chain carries TRBV24-1 and TRBJ2-6; the D gene is possibly TRBD1 (5 bases). Trimming shortened V by 2 bases and J by 3 bases, and 13 bases separated the two germline ends. This CDR3 comprises 17 residues. Germline assignment: CDR1 KGHDR and CDR2 SFDVKD. The CDR3 protein is CATSDSTATVGANVLTF. The CDR3 DNA reads as TGTGCCACCAGTGATTCGACAGCGACGGTTGGGGCCAACGTCCTGACTTTC.

The gene calls are TRBV7-2 and TRBJ1-2; D gene unclear. V lost 1 base to trimming and J lost 14 bases, with 20 bases between them. From germline, CDR1 is SGHTA and CDR2 FQGNSA. This CDR3 region has 14 residues. The CDR3, as DNA: TGTGCCAGCAGCTTAGATAAAGGCCGTAGGCTAGAAACCTTC. This sequence encodes CASSLDKGRRLETF.

A few counts support this clone. The chain carries TRBV5-6 and TRBJ2-1; 9 bases are shared with TRBD2. Germline CDR1 reads SGHDT; CDR2 reads YYEEEE. The V and J ends lost 7 bases and 7 bases, in that order; junction bases with no gene match: 12. The CDR3 loop spans 15 amino acids. CDR3 sequence: CASQSHRRGGNEQFF. In nucleotides, the CDR3 is TGTGCCAGCCAGTCCCACAGGCGGGGGGGGAATGAGCAGTTCTTC.

The chain joins TRBV7-9 to TRBJ2-5; TRBD2 aligns across 7 bases. This CDR3 spans 14 amino acids. Germline V gene sequence: CDR1 SEHNR, CDR2 FQNEAQ (reference sequence). J gave up 4 bases and V 0 bases, and 2 bases lay outside the gene matches. The CDR3, as DNA: TGTGCCAGCAGCTTAGCGGGAGGGCCAGAGACCCAGTACTTC. Protein: CASSLAGGPETQYF. Complete variable domain (other parts from reference TRBV7-9 and TRBJ2-5): DTGVSQNPRHKITKRGQNVTFRCDPISEHNRLYWYRQTLGQGPEFLTYFQNEAQLEKSRLLSDRFSAERPKGSFSTLEIQRTEQGDSAMYLCASSLAGGPETQYFGPGTRLLVL.

V is TRBV11-3 and J is TRBJ2-1; no definite D call. Germline V lookup: CDR1 SGHNT, CDR2 YENEEA. V was cut by 5 bases and J by 0 bases, with 8 bases left in between. This CDR3 comprises 14 residues. This chain's CDR3 is CASSVRSSYNEQFF. The DNA for the CDR3 is TGTGCCAGCAGCGTTCGGAGCTCCTACAATGAGCAGTTCTTC.

The table lists this clone with a few counts. The chain carries TRBV5-4 and TRBJ2-3; D might be TRBD1 or TRBD2, each matching 6 bases. Trimming stripped 0 bases from V and 5 bases from J, with 10 bases between. The CDR3 is 14 residues long. Germline assignment: CDR1 SGHNT and CDR2 YYREEE (reference sequence). The CDR3 loop reads CASSLAGARDTQYF. Here the CDR3 DNA reads TGTGCCAGCAGCTTGGCGGGGGCCCGAGATACGCAGTATTTT. The complete variable domain, with remaining parts taken from reference TRBV5-4 and TRBJ2-3, reads ETGVTQSPTHLIKTRGQQVTLRCSSQSGHNTVSWYQQALGQGPQFIFQYYREEENGRGNFPPRFSGLQFPNYSSELNVNALELDDSALYLCASSLAGARDTQYFGPGTRLTVL.

The chain combines TRBV9 with TRBJ1-2; 8 positions match TRBD1. The V gene end was trimmed by 4 bases and the J gene end by 4 bases; junction bases not matched to a gene: 12. The CDR3 consists of 16 residues. The germline V gene has CDR1 SGDLS and CDR2 YYNGEE. DNA for the CDR3: TGTGCCAGCAGCCCCCTGAAGGACAGGGCGACCTATGGCTACACCTTC. Protein: CASSPLKDRATYGYTF.

Remarks on this clone: A read error is likely here: a far larger clone is one base away. J is TRBJ2-3 and V is TRBV11-3; 13 nucleotides line up with TRBD2. This CDR3 is 14 amino acids long. With 5 bases clipped from V and 4 bases from J, the junction kept 0 bases outside the gene matches. Germline V gene lookup returns CDR1 SGHNT and CDR2 YENEEA. In nucleotides, the CDR3 is TGTGCCAGCAGCACTAGCGGGGGGGCAGATACGCAGTATTTT. It yields the protein CASSTSGGADTQYF.

The V gene is TRBV18, the J gene TRBJ2-2, with 12 bases identical to TRBD1. This CDR3 spans 16 amino acids. J was trimmed by 6 bases and V by 6 bases; bases with no gene match: 8. Germline CDR1 and CDR2: KGHSH and LQKENI. As DNA, the CDR3 is TGTGCCAGCTCCCGACCGGGACAGGGGGCCTCCGGGGAGCTGTTTTTT. Its translation is CASSRPGQGASGELFF. Filled out from reference TRBV18 and TRBJ2-2, the complete variable domain reads NAGVMQNPRHLVRRRGQEARLRCSPMKGHSHVYWYRQLPEEGLKFMVYLQKENIIDESGMPKERFSAEFPKEGPSILRIQQVVRGDSAAYFCASSRPGQGASGELFFGEGSRLTVL.

This clone was detected only a few times. This rearrangement joins TRBV6-6 to TRBJ1-2; unclear D gene. This CDR3 is 13 amino acids long. Germline loops: CDR1 MNHNY, CDR2 SVGAGI (reference sequence). V lost 7 bases and J lost 7, with 16 bases in between. CDR3 bases: TGTGCCAGCACCATTAGCCCTTTAGGTGGCTACACCTTC. Protein product: CASTISPLGGYTF.

CDR3 in amino acids: CASSELAVNEQFF. The CDR3 bases are TGTGCCAGCAGTGAACTGGCAGTGAATGAGCAGTTCTTC. This chain connects TRBV6-1 to TRBJ2-1; no clear D. Trimming pared 2 bases from V and 7 bases from J, leaving 9 bases between. CDR3 size: 13 residues. The V gene's germline CDR1 is MNHNS and CDR2 SASEGT.

This clone is a singleton in its sample. The chain has TRBV5-1 and TRBJ1-4; D is unresolved. Trimming pared 0 bases from V and 0 bases from J, leaving 12 bases between. Germline V gene data show CDR1 as SGHRS and CDR2 as YFSETQ. The CDR3 has 17 amino acids. Here the CDR3 DNA reads TGCGCCAGCAGCTTGGTCAGCTCAGAGGCAACTAATGAAAAACTGTTTTTT. Protein sequence: CASSLVSSEATNEKLFF.

The V call is TRBV7-9, the J call TRBJ1-3; 10 bases map to TRBD1. Trimming took 1 base from V and 16 from J; bases not matched to a gene: 13. The CDR3 runs 15 residues. CDR1 is SEHNR and CDR2 is FQNEAQ in the germline V gene (reference sequence). The DNA for the CDR3 is TGTGCCAGCAGCTTAGAAGGACAGGGGGACGGCTTTCGGTATTTT. Its protein is CASSLEGQGDGFRYF. Together with reference TRBV7-9 and TRBJ1-3, the CDR3 gives the full variable domain: DTGVSQNPRHKITKRGQNVTFRCDPISEHNRLYWYRQTLGQGPEFLTYFQNEAQLEKSRLLSDRFSAERPKGSFSTLEIQRTEQGDSAMYLCASSLEGQGDGFRYFGEGSWLTVV.

This clone has a handful of counts. The chain joins TRBV15 to TRBJ1-2, with D uncertain. This CDR3 is built from 12 residues. CDR1 LNHNV and CDR2 YYDKDF come from the germline V gene (reference sequence). Trimming took off 1 base at V and 5 bases at J, with 5 bases between the two ends. CDR3 nucleotides: TGTGCCACCAGCAGAGGCAGTTATGGCTACACCTTC. Translation: CATSRGSYGYTF.

The gene calls are TRBV7-2 and TRBJ2-3; D ambiguous. This CDR3 contains 17 residues. CDR1 and CDR2 from the germline V gene are SGHTA and FQGNSA. Trimming cost V 2 bases and J 1 base, with 16 bases left between them. The DNA for the CDR3 is TGTGCCAGCAGCTTAATGCCCCCGGTAGACGGCACAGATACGCAGTATTTT. This codes for CASSLMPPVDGTDTQYF. Based on the CDR3 plus reference TRBV7-2 and TRBJ2-3, the full variable domain is GAGVSQSPSNKVTEKGKDVELRCDPISGHTALYWYRQSLGQGLEFLIYFQGNSAPDKSGLPSDRFSAERTGGSVSTLTIQRTQQEDSAVYLCASSLMPPVDGTDTQYFGPGTRLTVL.

The sample holds one count of this clone. This chain joins TRBV11-3 and TRBJ2-5; D uncertain. Trimming shortened V by 5 bases and J by 1 base, and 5 bases separated the two germline ends. This CDR3 region has 12 residues. Germline values: CDR1 SGHNT, CDR2 YENEEA. The CDR3 here is CASSAIQETQYF. In DNA form, the CDR3 reads TGTGCCAGCAGCGCGATCCAAGAGACCCAGTACTTC. Drawing the rest from reference TRBV11-3 and TRBJ2-5, the complete variable domain is EAGVVQSPRYKIIEKKQPVAFWCNPISGHNTLYWYLQNLGQGPELLIRYENEEAVDDSQLPKDRFSAERLKGVDSTLKIQPAELGDSAVYLCASSAIQETQYFGPGTRLLVL.

The J gene is TRBJ1-2, the V gene TRBV30; 10 positions agree with TRBD1. From germline, CDR1 is GTSNPN and CDR2 SVGIG (reference sequence). This CDR3 contains 17 residues. V was clipped by 2 bases and J by 3 bases; unmatched bases: 12. Here the CDR3 DNA reads TGTGCCTGGAGTCGCGGGACAGGGGATACGTCCGACTATGGCTACACCTTC. Its protein product is CAWSRGTGDTSDYGYTF.

The chain recombines TRBV9 with TRBJ1-2, with 12 bases that match TRBD1. V trimming: 4 bases; J trimming: 8 bases; junction bases outside the gene matches: 6. The CDR3 is 14 residues long. Germline loops: CDR1 SGDLS, CDR2 YYNGEE. The CDR3 bases are TGTGCCAGCAGCACGGGACAGGGGGCCTACGGCTACACCTTC. Amino acid sequence: CASSTGQGAYGYTF. Combining the CDR3 with reference TRBV9 and TRBJ1-2 gives the whole variable domain DSGVTQTPKHLITATGQRVTLRCSPRSGDLSVYWYQQSLDQGLQFLIQYYNGEERAKGNILERFSAQQFPDLHSELNLSSLELGDSALYFCASSTGQGAYGYTFGSGTRLTVV.